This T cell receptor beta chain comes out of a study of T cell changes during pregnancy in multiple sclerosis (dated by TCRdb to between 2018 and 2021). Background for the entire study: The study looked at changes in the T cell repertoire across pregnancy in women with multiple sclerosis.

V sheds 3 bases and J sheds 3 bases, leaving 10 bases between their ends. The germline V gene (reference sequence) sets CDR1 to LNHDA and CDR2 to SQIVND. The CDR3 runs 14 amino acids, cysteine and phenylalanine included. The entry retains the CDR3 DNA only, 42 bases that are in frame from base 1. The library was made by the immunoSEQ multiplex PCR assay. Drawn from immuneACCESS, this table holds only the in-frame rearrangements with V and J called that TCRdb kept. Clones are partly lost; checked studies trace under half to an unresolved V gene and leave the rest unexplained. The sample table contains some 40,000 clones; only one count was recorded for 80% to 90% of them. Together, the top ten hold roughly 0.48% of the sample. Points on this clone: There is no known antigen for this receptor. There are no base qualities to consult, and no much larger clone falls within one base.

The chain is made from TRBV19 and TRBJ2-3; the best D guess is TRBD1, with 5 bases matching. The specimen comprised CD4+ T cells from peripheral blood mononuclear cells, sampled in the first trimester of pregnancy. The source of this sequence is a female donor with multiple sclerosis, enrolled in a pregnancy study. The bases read TGTGCCAGTAGTATGACAGCCACTACAGATACGCAGTATTTT. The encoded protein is CASSMTATTDTQYF. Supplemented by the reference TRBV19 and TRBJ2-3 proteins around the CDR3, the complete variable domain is DGGITQSPKYLFRKEGQNVTLSCEQNLNHDAMYWYRQDPGQGLRLIYYSQIVNDFQKGDIAEGYSVSREKKESFPLTVTSAQKNPTAFYLCASSMTATTDTQYFGPGTRLTVL.